This T cell receptor (beta chain) came from a study of T cells in Graves' hyperthyroidism and ophthalmopathy. Germline assignment: CDR1 DFQATT and CDR2 SNEGSKA (reference sequence). Losses at the gene ends were 3 bases for V and 2 bases for J; bases not matched to a gene: 3. This CDR3 is 13 amino acids long. The TCR beta CDR3 regions underwent amplification using RNA transcripts as the source. The TCR CDR3 first-round RT-PCR relied on the HTBI primer set. Via MiXCR, TCRdb re-called the multiplex PCR reads, giving one row per CDR3 protein. The sample holds around 350,000 distinct CDR3 sequences; approximately 25% are singletons and the top ten take roughly 80%.

The source material was blood. The V gene is TRBV20-1, the J gene TRBJ2-7, with 8 bases matching TRBD1. The receptor was isolated from a man aged 50 to 60 with Graves' hyperthyroidism. CDR3 bases: TGCAGTGCTAGGACAGGGGCTCCCTACGAGCAGTACTTC. This codes for CSARTGAPYEQYF.